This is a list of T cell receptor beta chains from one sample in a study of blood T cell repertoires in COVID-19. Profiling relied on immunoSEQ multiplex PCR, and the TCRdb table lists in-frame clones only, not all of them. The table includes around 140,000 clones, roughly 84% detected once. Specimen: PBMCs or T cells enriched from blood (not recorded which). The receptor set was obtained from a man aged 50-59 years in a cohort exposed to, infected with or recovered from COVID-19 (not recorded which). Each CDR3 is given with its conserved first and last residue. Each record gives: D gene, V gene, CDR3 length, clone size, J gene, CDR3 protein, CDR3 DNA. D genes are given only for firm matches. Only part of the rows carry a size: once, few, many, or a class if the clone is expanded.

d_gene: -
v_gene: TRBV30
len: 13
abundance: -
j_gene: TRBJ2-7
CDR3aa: CAWGTYLSYEQYF
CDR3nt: TGTGCCTGGGGGACATACCTTTCCTACGAGCAGTACTTC

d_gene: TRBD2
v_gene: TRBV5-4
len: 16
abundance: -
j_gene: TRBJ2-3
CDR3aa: CASSLTSAGGADTQYF
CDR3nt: TGTGCCAGCAGCTTGACTAGCGCGGGGGGCGCAGATACGCAGTATTTT

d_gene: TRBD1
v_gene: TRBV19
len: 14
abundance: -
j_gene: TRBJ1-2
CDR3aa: CASSPNRGGYGYTF
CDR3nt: TGTGCCAGTAGTCCCAACAGGGGCGGCTATGGCTACACCTTC

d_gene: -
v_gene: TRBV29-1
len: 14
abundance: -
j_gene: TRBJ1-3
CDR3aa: CSVAELGGGNTIYF
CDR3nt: TGCAGCGTTGCTGAGTTGGGCGGGGGAAACACCATATATTTT

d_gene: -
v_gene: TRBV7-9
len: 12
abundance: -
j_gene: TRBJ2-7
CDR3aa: CASSQGGYEQYF
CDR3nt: TGTGCCAGCAGCCAAGGGGGATACGAGCAGTACTTC

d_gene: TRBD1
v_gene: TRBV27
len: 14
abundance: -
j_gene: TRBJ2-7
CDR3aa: CASSLLGTGREQYF
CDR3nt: TGTGCCAGCAGTTTACTAGGGACAGGGAGGGAGCAGTACTTC

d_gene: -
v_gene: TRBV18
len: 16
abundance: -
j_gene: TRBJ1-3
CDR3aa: CASSQMDMDSGNTIYF
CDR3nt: TGTGCCAGCTCACAGATGGACATGGACTCTGGAAACACCATATATTTT

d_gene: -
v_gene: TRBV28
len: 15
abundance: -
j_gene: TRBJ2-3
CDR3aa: CASPPQGGVTDTQYF
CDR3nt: TGTGCCAGCCCCCCCCAGGGCGGTGTCACAGATACGCAGTATTTT

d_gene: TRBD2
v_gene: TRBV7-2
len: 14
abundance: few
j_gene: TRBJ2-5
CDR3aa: CASSRLAGLETQYF
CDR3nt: TGTGCCAGCAGCAGACTAGCGGGGTTAGAGACCCAGTACTTC

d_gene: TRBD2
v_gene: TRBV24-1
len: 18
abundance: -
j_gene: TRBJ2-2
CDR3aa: CATSDSWGLAGNTGELFF
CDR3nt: TGTGCCACCAGTGATTCTTGGGGACTAGCGGGAAACACCGGGGAGCTGTTTTTT

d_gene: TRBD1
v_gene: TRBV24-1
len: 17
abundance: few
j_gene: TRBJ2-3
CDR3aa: CATSDSDRGRETDTQYF
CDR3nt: TGTGCCACCAGTGACTCGGACAGGGGGAGAGAAACAGATACGCAGTATTTT

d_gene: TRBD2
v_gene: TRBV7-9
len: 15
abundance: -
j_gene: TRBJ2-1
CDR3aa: CASSSPTSGSPEQFF
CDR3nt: TGTGCCAGCAGCTCGCCGACTAGCGGGAGCCCCGAGCAGTTCTTC

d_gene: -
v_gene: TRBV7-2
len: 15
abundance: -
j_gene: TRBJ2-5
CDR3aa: CASSLLTGGVETQYF
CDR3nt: TGTGCCAGCAGCTTATTGACGGGGGGCGTAGAGACCCAGTACTTC

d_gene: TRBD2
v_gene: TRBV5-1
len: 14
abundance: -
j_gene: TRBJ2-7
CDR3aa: CASSGRAATYEQYF
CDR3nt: TGCGCCAGCAGCGGGAGGGCAGCCACCTACGAGCAGTACTTC

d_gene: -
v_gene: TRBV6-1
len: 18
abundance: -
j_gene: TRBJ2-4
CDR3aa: CASSEAVGATSAKNIQYF
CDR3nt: TGTGCCAGCAGTGAAGCGGTGGGGGCCACATCAGCCAAAAACATTCAGTACTTC

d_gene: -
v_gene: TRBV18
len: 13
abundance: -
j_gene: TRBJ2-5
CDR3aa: CASSPAEAQTQYF
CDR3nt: TGTGCCAGCTCACCAGCGGAGGCGCAGACCCAGTACTTC